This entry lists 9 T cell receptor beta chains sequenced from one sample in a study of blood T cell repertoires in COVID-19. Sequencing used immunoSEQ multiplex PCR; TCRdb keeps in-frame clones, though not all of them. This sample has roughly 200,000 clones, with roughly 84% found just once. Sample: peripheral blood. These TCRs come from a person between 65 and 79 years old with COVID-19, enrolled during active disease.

CDR3: CASSYARSNYGYTF. The CDR3 DNA follows: TGTGCCAGCAGTTACGCCAGGTCCAACTATGGCTACACCTTC. This chain connects TRBV6-5 to TRBJ1-2; D is ambiguous. This CDR3 is built from 14 residues. CDR1 is MNHEY and CDR2 is SVGAGI in the germline V gene. Trimming pared 2 bases from V and 2 bases from J, leaving 9 bases between.

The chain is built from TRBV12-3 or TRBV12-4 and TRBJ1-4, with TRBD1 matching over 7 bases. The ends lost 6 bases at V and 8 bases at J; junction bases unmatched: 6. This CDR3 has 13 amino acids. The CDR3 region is CASSRQGGEKLFF. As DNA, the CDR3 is TGTGCCAGCAGCCGACAGGGTGGGGAAAAACTGTTTTTT.

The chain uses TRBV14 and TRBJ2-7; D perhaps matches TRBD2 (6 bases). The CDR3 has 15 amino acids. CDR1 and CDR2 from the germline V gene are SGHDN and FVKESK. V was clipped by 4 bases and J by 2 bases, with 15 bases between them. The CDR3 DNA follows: TGTGCCAGCAGCCCTGTCGATACGGGGGCCTACGAGCAGTACTTC. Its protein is CASSPVDTGAYEQYF.

The CDR3 region has the DNA TGTGCCAGTAGTGTCGGGACAGTCAACGGGGAGCTGTTTTTT. Protein sequence: CASSVGTVNGELFF. This rearrangement joins TRBV19 to TRBJ2-2, with 7 nucleotides matching TRBD1. J was trimmed by 7 bases and V by 5 bases; bases with no gene match: 7. Looked up from germline, CDR1 is LNHDA and CDR2 is SQIVND (reference sequence). The CDR3 covers 14 residues. Full variable domain (missing parts from reference TRBV19 and TRBJ2-2): DGGITQSPKYLFRKEGQNVTLSCEQNLNHDAMYWYRQDPGQGLRLIYYSQIVNDFQKGDIAEGYSVSREKKESFPLTVTSAQKNPTAFYLCASSVGTVNGELFFGEGSRLTVL.

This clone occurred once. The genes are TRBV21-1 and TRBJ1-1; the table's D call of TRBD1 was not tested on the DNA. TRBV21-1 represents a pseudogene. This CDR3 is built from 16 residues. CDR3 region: CASSKEESRGNTEAFF. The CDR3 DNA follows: TGTGCCAGCAGCAAAGAGGAGTCCAGGGGGAACACTGAAGCTTTCTTT.

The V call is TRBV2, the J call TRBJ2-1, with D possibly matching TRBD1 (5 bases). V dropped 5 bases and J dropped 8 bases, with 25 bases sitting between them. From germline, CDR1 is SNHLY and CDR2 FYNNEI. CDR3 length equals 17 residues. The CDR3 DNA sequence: TGTGCCAGCAGTAAGAGAGGACGAGCTGTCCTAGGGGATGAGCAGTTCTTC. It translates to CASSKRGRAVLGDEQFF.

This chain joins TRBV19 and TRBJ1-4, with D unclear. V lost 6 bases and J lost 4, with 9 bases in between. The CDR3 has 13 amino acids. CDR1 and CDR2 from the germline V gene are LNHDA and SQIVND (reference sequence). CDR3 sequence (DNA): TGTGCCAGTAGATGGCAGATTAATGAAAAACTGTTTTTT. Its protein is CASRWQINEKLFF.

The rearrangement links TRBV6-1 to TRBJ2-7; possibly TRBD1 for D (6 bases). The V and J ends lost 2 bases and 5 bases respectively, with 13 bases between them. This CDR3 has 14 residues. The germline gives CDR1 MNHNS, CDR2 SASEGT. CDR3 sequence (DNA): TGTGCCAGCAGTGAAAGGTGGGGGCGCGACGAGCAGTACTTC. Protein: CASSERWGRDEQYF.

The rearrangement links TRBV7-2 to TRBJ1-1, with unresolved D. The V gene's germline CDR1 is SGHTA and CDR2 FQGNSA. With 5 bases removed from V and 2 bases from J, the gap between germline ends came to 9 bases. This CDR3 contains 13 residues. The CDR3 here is CASSQAGNTEAFF. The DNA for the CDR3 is TGTGCCAGCAGCCAAGCGGGTAACACTGAAGCTTTCTTT.